A single sample is the source of the 16 T cell receptor beta chains below, sequenced in a study of OX40 agonist ivuxolimab in advanced cancers. The table came from immunoSEQ multiplex PCR; TCRdb's copy has only in-frame clones and leaves some out. Among about 49,000 clones, about 95% were seen once, and the ten largest hold roughly 11%. The material sequenced was CD4+ or CD8+ T cells sorted from blood, taken in a trial of the OX40 agonist ivuxolimab. Receptors originate from an adult with an advanced solid tumor such as melanoma, head and neck, liver or kidney cancer.

This clone is a singleton in its sample. The genes are TRBV27 and TRBJ2-1, with TRBD2 matching over 12 bases. Unmatched junction bases numbered 9, after V lost 8 bases and J lost 4 bases. CDR3 length equals 16 residues. Germline V lookup: CDR1 MNHEY, CDR2 SMNVEV (reference sequence). The CDR3, as DNA: TGTGCCAGCTTAGGACTAGCGGGGCCCTCATACAATGAGCAGTTCTTC. Its translation is CASLGLAGPSYNEQFF.

The chain employs TRBV28 and TRBJ1-1; 8 bases are a match to TRBD1. The CDR3 loop spans 16 amino acids. V lost 2 bases and J lost 5; bases outside the gene matches: 10. Germline loops: CDR1 MDHEN, CDR2 SYDVKM. The CDR3 protein is CASSLNPGGKVTEAFF. CDR3 coding DNA: TGTGCCAGCAGTTTAAATCCAGGGGGCAAGGTTACTGAAGCTTTCTTT.

The genes are TRBV28 and TRBJ2-1, with D hard to call. V was trimmed by 3 bases and J by 3 bases, leaving 9 bases between them. Germline V gene data show CDR1 as MDHEN and CDR2 as SYDVKM. The CDR3 loop spans 14 amino acids. The CDR3 region is CASSLVPGYNEQFF. Here the CDR3 DNA reads TGTGCCAGCAGTTTGGTACCGGGCTACAATGAGCAGTTCTTC.

The chain carries TRBV29-1 and TRBJ1-3, with a weak D call TRBD1 (5 bases). CDR3 length: 13 residues. CDR1 and CDR2 from the germline V gene are SQVTM and ANQGSEA. Trimming left V 3 bases short and J 1 base short, with 7 bases between. As DNA, the CDR3 is TGCAGCGTTGATCAGGGTTCTGGAAACACCATATATTTT. This sequence encodes CSVDQGSGNTIYF.

J is TRBJ2-1 and V is TRBV7-9, with TRBD2 matching 12 bases. The CDR3 loop spans 17 amino acids. Per the germline V gene, CDR1 is SEHNR and CDR2 is FQNEAQ (reference sequence). The ends lost 0 bases at V and 5 bases at J; junction bases unmatched: 5. Here the CDR3 reads CASSLATSGSIHNEQFF. The DNA of the CDR3 is TGTGCCAGCAGCTTAGCGACTAGCGGGAGTATACACAATGAGCAGTTCTTC.

The chain couples TRBV7-9 to TRBJ1-4; D is perhaps TRBD1 (5 bases). The length of the CDR3 is 15 residues. The ends were cut back, 2 bases at V and 2 bases at J, with 9 bases in the middle. Germline assignment: CDR1 SEHNR and CDR2 FQNEAQ (reference sequence). CDR3 sequence (DNA): TGTGCCAGCAGCTTATGGGGCAGTACTAATGAAAAACTGTTTTTT. Translated: CASSLWGSTNEKLFF. Full variable domain (rest looked up from reference TRBV7-9 and TRBJ1-4): DTGVSQNPRHKITKRGQNVTFRCDPISEHNRLYWYRQTLGQGPEFLTYFQNEAQLEKSRLLSDRFSAERPKGSFSTLEIQRTEQGDSAMYLCASSLWGSTNEKLFFGSGTQLSVL.

V and J are TRBV4-2 and TRBJ2-5; no reliable D call. Germline assignment: CDR1 LGHNA and CDR2 YNFKEQ. The CDR3 loop spans 16 amino acids. Deletions cut 0 bases from V and 0 bases from J, with 11 bases between. CDR3 nucleotide sequence: TGTGCCAGCAGCCAAGATAGTCTATCGTACCAAGAGACCCAGTACTTC. This codes for CASSQDSLSYQETQYF.

The rearrangement links TRBV18 to TRBJ1-3; D is uncertain. Germline assignment: CDR1 KGHSH and CDR2 LQKENI. The CDR3 runs 15 residues. The V end was cut by 2 bases, the J end by 1 base, with 9 bases between. The CDR3 spells CASSPARGSGNTIYF. In DNA, the CDR3 is TGTGCCAGCTCACCAGCCCGGGGATCTGGAAACACCATATATTTT. Variable domain in full (rest from reference TRBV18 and TRBJ1-3): NAGVMQNPRHLVRRRGQEARLRCSPMKGHSHVYWYRQLPEEGLKFMVYLQKENIIDESGMPKERFSAEFPKEGPSILRIQQVVRGDSAAYFCASSPARGSGNTIYFGEGSWLTVV.

The rearrangement joins TRBV9 to TRBJ1-5, with 7 bases matching TRBD1. V lost 4 bases to trimming and J lost 4 bases; unmatched junction nucleotides: 5. The CDR3 sequence is 14 residues long. CDR1 SGDLS and CDR2 YYNGEE come from the germline V gene. The CDR3 nucleotides are TGTGCCAGCAGCTCCGGGACAGTGAATCAGCCCCAGCATTTT. This codes for CASSSGTVNQPQHF.

The rearrangement joins TRBV4-3 to TRBJ1-5; a weak D match, TRBD1 (5 bases). Trimming shortened V by 0 bases and J by 5 bases, and 5 bases separated the two germline ends. Germline V lookup: CDR1 LGHNA, CDR2 YSLEER. CDR3 length equals 13 residues. The CDR3 DNA reads TGCGCCAGCAGCCAAGAGGGGGATCAGCCCCAGCATTTT. Its translation is CASSQEGDQPQHF.

V usage is TRBV7-9 and J usage is TRBJ1-4, with D unresolved. The CDR3 loop spans 15 amino acids. V lost 4 bases to trimming and J lost 4 bases, with 13 bases between them. Germline assignment: CDR1 SEHNR and CDR2 FQNEAQ (reference sequence). The CDR3 is CASSSWRGRNEKLFF. The CDR3 region has the DNA TGTGCCAGCAGCTCTTGGCGGGGTCGTAATGAAAAACTGTTTTTT.

The chain recombines TRBV6-1 with TRBJ2-3; the D gene is possibly TRBD1 (5 bases). This CDR3 spans 14 amino acids. The V gene lost 2 bases and the J gene lost 3 bases, with 9 bases spanning the gap. Germline values: CDR1 MNHNS, CDR2 SASEGT. Here the CDR3 reads CASSEMRTTDTQYF. The CDR3 nucleotides are TGTGCCAGCAGTGAAATGAGGACAACAGATACGCAGTATTTT.

The CDR3: CASRQGLEETQYF. As DNA, the CDR3 is TGTGCCAGCCGCCAGGGTTTAGAGGAGACCCAGTACTTC. This rearrangement joins TRBV5-6 to TRBJ2-5, with a weak D call TRBD1 (5 bases). V was shortened by 7 bases and J by 5 bases, with 15 bases between the two germline ends. The CDR3 totals 13 residues. Germline V lookup: CDR1 SGHDT, CDR2 YYEEEE. The full variable domain, rest sourced from reference TRBV5-6 and TRBJ2-5, is DAGVTQSPTHLIKTRGQQVTLRCSPKSGHDTVSWYQQALGQGPQFIFQYYEEEERQRGNFPDRFSGHQFPNYSSELNVNALLLGDSALYLCASRQGLEETQYFGPGTRLLVL.

V usage is TRBV5-1 and J usage is TRBJ2-3; TRBD2 aligns across 13 bases. The CDR3 consists of 12 residues. The germline gives CDR1 SGHRS, CDR2 YFSETQ. The V gene end was trimmed by 5 bases and the J gene end by 10 bases; junction bases not matched to a gene: 1. CDR3: CASRLAGGAQYF. The CDR3, as DNA: TGCGCCAGCAGACTAGCGGGAGGGGCGCAGTATTTT.

The rearrangement joins TRBV7-3 to TRBJ2-7; 9 nucleotides align to TRBD2. Trimming cost V 5 bases and J 5 bases; bases outside gene matches: 10. This CDR3 region has 15 residues. Germline-derived CDR1 and CDR2 are SGHTA and FQGTGA. In DNA, the CDR3 is TGTGCCAGCAGCCCCCGGGGAGCGGGGGGCAACGAGCAGTACTTC. This codes for CASSPRGAGGNEQYF.

V usage is TRBV29-1 and J usage is TRBJ1-1; the D gene is possibly TRBD1 (6 bases). The CDR3 is 14 residues long. With 4 bases removed from V and 5 bases from J, the gap between germline ends came to 17 bases. Germline V gene lookup returns CDR1 SQVTM and CDR2 ANQGSEA. CDR3 residues: CSVAGGPASTEAFF. Here the CDR3 DNA reads TGCAGCGTTGCTGGGGGGCCGGCGTCGACTGAAGCTTTCTTT.